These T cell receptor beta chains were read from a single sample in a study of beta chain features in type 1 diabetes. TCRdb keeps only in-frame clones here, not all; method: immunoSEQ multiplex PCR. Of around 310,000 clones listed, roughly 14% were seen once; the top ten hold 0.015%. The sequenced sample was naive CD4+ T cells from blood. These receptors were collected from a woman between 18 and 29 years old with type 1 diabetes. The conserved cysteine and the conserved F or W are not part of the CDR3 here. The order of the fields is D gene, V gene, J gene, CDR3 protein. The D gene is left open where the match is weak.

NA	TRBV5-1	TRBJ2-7	ASSLASPYEQY
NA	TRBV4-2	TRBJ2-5	ASSQDAIETQY
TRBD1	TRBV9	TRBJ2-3	ASSPTGGITDTQY
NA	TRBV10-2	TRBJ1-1	ASSELRGTEAF
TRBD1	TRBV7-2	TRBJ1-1	ASSLAGGVTEAF
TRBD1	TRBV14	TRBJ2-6	ASSPLTGGASGANVLT
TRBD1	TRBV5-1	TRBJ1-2	ASRLGQGAQDNYGYT
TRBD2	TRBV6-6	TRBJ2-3	AYSGTSGGTDTQY
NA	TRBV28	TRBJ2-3	ASSLFSGADTQY
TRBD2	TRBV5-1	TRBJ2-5	ASSPQAGGVKETQY